Reported below is one T cell receptor (beta chain). The V end was cut by 4 bases, the J end by 4 bases, with 15 bases between. This CDR3 has 15 amino acids. Germline V gene data show CDR1 as SGHRS and CDR2 as YFSETQ. This record belongs to a study of blood T cell repertoires in COVID-19. The study recruited people aged roughly 18 to 89 years across about two dozen US areas. TCRdb's table, derived via immunoSEQ multiplex PCR, lists solely in-frame clones and lacks some. Here the sample spans approximately 250,000 clones, 80% to 90% being singletons. The origin of this receptor is a woman in her thirties with acute COVID-19. Source material: PBMCs or T cells enriched from blood (not recorded which). This chain links TRBV5-1 with TRBJ2-1; maybe TRBD2 (6 bases). The CDR3 protein is CASSPGSGAYNEQFF. Here the CDR3 DNA reads TGCGCCAGCAGCCCCGGGAGTGGCGCTTACAATGAGCAGTTCTTC.